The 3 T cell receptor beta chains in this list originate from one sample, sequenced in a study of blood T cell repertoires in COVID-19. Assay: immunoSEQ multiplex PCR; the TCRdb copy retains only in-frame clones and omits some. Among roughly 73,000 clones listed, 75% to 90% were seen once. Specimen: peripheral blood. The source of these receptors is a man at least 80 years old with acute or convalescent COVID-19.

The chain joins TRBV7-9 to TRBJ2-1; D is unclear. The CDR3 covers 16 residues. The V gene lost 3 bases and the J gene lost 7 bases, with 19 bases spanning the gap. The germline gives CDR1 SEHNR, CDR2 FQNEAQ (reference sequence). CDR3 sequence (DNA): TGTGCCAGCAGCTTGTGGGTGAGCGAACATGGGAATGAGCAGTTCTTC. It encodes CASSLWVSEHGNEQFF.

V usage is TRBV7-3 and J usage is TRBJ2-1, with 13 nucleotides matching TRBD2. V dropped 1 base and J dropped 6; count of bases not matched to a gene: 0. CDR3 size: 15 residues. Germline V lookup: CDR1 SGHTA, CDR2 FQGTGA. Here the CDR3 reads CASSLRLAGGNEQFF. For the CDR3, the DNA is TGTGCCAGCAGCTTAAGACTAGCGGGAGGCAATGAGCAGTTCTTC. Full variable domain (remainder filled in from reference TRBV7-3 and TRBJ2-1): GAGVSQTPSNKVTEKGKYVELRCDPISGHTALYWYRQSLGQGPEFLIYFQGTGAADDSGLPNDRFFAVRPEGSVSTLKIQRTERGDSAVYLCASSLRLAGGNEQFFGPGTRLTVL.

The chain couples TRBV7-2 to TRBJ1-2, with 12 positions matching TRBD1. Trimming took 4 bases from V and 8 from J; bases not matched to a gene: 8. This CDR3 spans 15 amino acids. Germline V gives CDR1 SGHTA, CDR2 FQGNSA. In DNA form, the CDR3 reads TGTGCCAGCAGCTCCGACGGGACAGGGGGCCCCGGCTACACCTTC. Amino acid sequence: CASSSDGTGGPGYTF.